These T cell receptor beta chains were read from a single sample in a study of blood T cell repertoires in COVID-19. TCRdb keeps only in-frame clones here, not all; method: immunoSEQ multiplex PCR. The sample shows a few hundred thousand clones, about 88% of them seen only once. Sequencing was carried out using peripheral blood. The receptors were sampled from a man in his forties or fifties with acute or convalescent COVID-19. The CDR3 runs from the conserved cysteine through the conserved F or W. Fields, in order: J gene, D gene, clone size, V gene, CDR3 protein, CDR3 DNA. A D gene is named only where the DNA matches it firmly. Size is stated for part of the rows, as once, few or many counts, or as a class when the clone is expanded.

J: TRBJ2-1; D: -; size: once; V: TRBV9; CDR3: CASSDRPTTSGEQFF; DNA: TGTGCCAGCAGCGATAGGCCTACCACCTCGGGTGAGCAGTTCTTC
J: TRBJ1-1; D: -; size: -; V: TRBV11-3; CDR3: CASSLQGKGESEAFF; DNA: TGTGCCAGCAGTCTACAGGGAAAAGGGGAGAGTGAAGCTTTCTTT
J: TRBJ1-2; D: -; size: -; V: TRBV7-8; CDR3: CASSLLTEGYTF; DNA: TGTGCCAGCAGCTTACTGACAGAAGGCTACACCTTC
J: TRBJ1-2; D: -; size: -; V: TRBV4-3; CDR3: CASSQDRGSDYGYTF; DNA: TGCGCCAGCAGCCAAGACAGGGGAAGTGACTATGGCTACACCTTC
J: TRBJ1-2; D: -; size: -; V: TRBV6-5; CDR3: CASSSPGNYGYTF; DNA: TGTGCCAGCAGTTCCCCCGGTAACTATGGCTACACCTTC
J: TRBJ1-4; D: TRBD1; size: -; V: TRBV24-1; CDR3: CATSDSSGGVREKLFF; DNA: TGTGCCACCAGTGATTCTTCAGGGGGAGTCAGGGAAAAACTGTTTTTT
J: TRBJ1-4; D: TRBD1; size: -; V: TRBV28; CDR3: CASIALGTGGNPTTNEKLFF; DNA: TGTGCCAGCATAGCCCTAGGGACAGGGGGCAATCCTACGACTAATGAAAAACTGTTTTTT
J: TRBJ1-5; D: TRBD1; size: -; V: TRBV5-8; CDR3: CASSLLSRQGHQPQHF; DNA: TGTGCCAGCAGCTTGCTAAGCAGACAGGGACATCAGCCCCAGCATTTT
J: TRBJ1-1; D: -; size: many; V: TRBV9; CDR3: CASSPRGYTEAFF; DNA: TGTGCCAGCAGCCCCCGCGGGTACACTGAAGCTTTCTTT
J: TRBJ2-2; D: TRBD2; size: -; V: TRBV5-1; CDR3: CASSFLAGGPGELFF; DNA: TGCGCCAGCAGCTTCCTAGCGGGGGGTCCCGGGGAGCTGTTTTTT
J: TRBJ2-1; D: -; size: -; V: TRBV5-1; CDR3: CASSLVLEEQFF; DNA: TGCGCCAGCAGCTTGGTCTTGGAGGAGCAGTTCTTC
J: TRBJ1-5; D: -; size: -; V: TRBV28; CDR3: CASSSPGVGSHQPQHF; DNA: TGTGCCAGCAGTTCCCCAGGGGTTGGGTCCCATCAGCCCCAGCATTTT
J: TRBJ2-7; D: TRBD1; size: -; V: TRBV27; CDR3: CASRGWDRGNEQYF; DNA: TGTGCCAGCCGGGGCTGGGACAGGGGTAACGAGCAGTACTTC
J: TRBJ1-2; D: TRBD1; size: few; V: TRBV19; CDR3: CASSRWTGPNGYTF; DNA: TGTGCCAGTAGTAGATGGACAGGCCCCAATGGCTACACCTTC
J: TRBJ1-6; D: TRBD1; size: -; V: TRBV28; CDR3: CASRGQVLNSPLHF; DNA: TGTGCCAGCAGGGGACAGGTCCTTAATTCACCCCTCCACTTT
J: TRBJ1-2; D: -; size: -; V: TRBV25-1; CDR3: CASSGSRVRGYTF; DNA: TGTGCCAGCAGTGGCTCCAGGGTGCGGGGCTACACCTTC
J: TRBJ2-5; D: -; size: -; V: TRBV19; CDR3: CASSTRGRMRETQYF; DNA: TGTGCCAGTAGTACCCGAGGGAGAATGAGGGAGACCCAGTACTTC